One sample yielded the 25 T cell receptor beta chains listed below, sequenced in a study of blood T cell repertoires in COVID-19. Clones were read by immunoSEQ multiplex PCR, and TCRdb kept only the in-frame ones, dropping some. This table holds approximately 360,000 clones, around 91% found once. Sequences were obtained from peripheral blood. The origin of the receptors is a young man with active or convalescent COVID-19.

The chain combines TRBV27 with TRBJ2-7; D may be TRBD1 (6 bases). Per germline, CDR1 MNHEY and CDR2 SMNVEV (reference sequence). V shed 2 bases and J shed 9 bases, with 17 bases lying between them. The CDR3 spans 14 residues. For the CDR3, the DNA is TGTGCCAGCAGTTTACAGGGGCGGGCTGGTAGGCAGTACTTC. Translating gives CASSLQGRAGRQYF.

The V call is TRBV15, the J call TRBJ2-2; D unclear. The V and J ends lost 0 bases and 7 bases respectively, with 6 bases between them. There are 13 residues in the CDR3. Looked up from germline, CDR1 is LNHNV and CDR2 is YYDKDF (reference sequence). This CDR3 reads CATSRDIYGELFF. The DNA of the CDR3 is TGTGCCACCAGCAGAGATATTTACGGGGAGCTGTTTTTT.

The chain joins TRBV4-2 to TRBJ1-5, with D hard to call. V was cut by 0 bases and J by 5 bases, with 14 bases left in between. This CDR3 comprises 16 residues. Germline V gene data show CDR1 as LGHNA and CDR2 as YNFKEQ. The CDR3 DNA sequence: TGTGCCAGCAGCCAAGACCGCCTAGGTGCCCATCAGCCCCAGCATTTT. It specifies CASSQDRLGAHQPQHF.

V usage is TRBV19 and J usage is TRBJ1-1; D call uncertain. V was shortened by 4 bases and J by 1 base, with 10 bases between the two germline ends. The CDR3 contains 14 residues. The germline V gene has CDR1 LNHDA and CDR2 SQIVND (reference sequence). CDR3 DNA sequence: TGTGCCAGTAGTACTCGCAGTGGGAACACTGAAGCTTTCTTT. This codes for CASSTRSGNTEAFF.

This chain uses TRBV15 with TRBJ1-2, with D uncertain. From germline, CDR1 is LNHNV and CDR2 YYDKDF (reference sequence). V was shortened by 1 base and J by 6 bases, with 12 bases between the two germline ends. There are 14 residues in the CDR3. CDR3: CATSRVRIRDGYTF. DNA of the CDR3: TGTGCCACCAGCAGAGTCAGGATTCGTGATGGCTACACCTTC.

The V and J genes are TRBV27 and TRBJ1-1; TRBD1 aligns across 8 bases. Germline CDR1 is MNHEY and CDR2 is SMNVEV (reference sequence). CDR3 length: 14 residues. V was pared by 6 bases and J by 5 bases, with 8 bases of the junction left unmatched. CDR3 sequence: CASRNGRGHTEAFF. The DNA of the CDR3 is TGTGCCAGCAGGAATGGCAGGGGGCATACTGAAGCTTTCTTT.

This chain connects TRBV11-2 to TRBJ2-7; 9 bases fit TRBD1. V dropped 5 bases and J dropped 7; count of bases not matched to a gene: 15. Germline CDR1 is SGHAT and CDR2 is FQNNGV. CDR3 length: 16 residues. The CDR3 is CASSPRGTGGAGEQYF. The CDR3 DNA reads TGTGCCAGCAGCCCTAGGGGTACAGGGGGCGCGGGAGAGCAGTACTTC.

This clone was seen once. The chain recombines TRBV27 with TRBJ2-3; D is possibly TRBD2 (5 bases). CDR1 and CDR2 from the germline V gene are MNHEY and SMNVEV (reference sequence). This CDR3 region has 14 residues. The ends were cut back, 3 bases at V and 5 bases at J, with 12 bases in the middle. CDR3 residues: CASSFYGEGDTQYF. The CDR3 DNA reads as TGTGCCAGCAGTTTCTACGGAGAGGGAGATACGCAGTATTTT.

The rearrangement links TRBV19 to TRBJ1-1; D uncertain. The CDR3 consists of 15 residues. CDR1 LNHDA and CDR2 SQIVND come from the germline V gene (reference sequence). The germline V and J ends were trimmed by 3 bases and 1 base, with 12 bases remaining between them. CDR3 DNA sequence: TGTGCCAGTAGTATCGTGGCGGGAAAGAACACTGAAGCTTTCTTT. It yields the protein CASSIVAGKNTEAFF.

The chain links TRBV19 to TRBJ2-2; D unresolved. This CDR3 is 15 amino acids long. Germline V gene lookup returns CDR1 LNHDA and CDR2 SQIVND (reference sequence). Trimming shortened V by 6 bases and J by 2 bases, and 13 bases separated the two germline ends. CDR3 residues: CASRSSRTNTGELFF. DNA of the CDR3: TGTGCCAGTAGAAGTAGCAGAACTAACACCGGGGAGCTGTTTTTT.

The rearrangement joins TRBV19 to TRBJ1-4; possible D gene TRBD1, 5 bases. CDR1 is LNHDA and CDR2 is SQIVND in the germline V gene (reference sequence). CDR3 length equals 13 residues. Trimming took off 8 bases at V and 6 bases at J, with 13 bases between the two ends. The CDR3 loop reads CASSQGRYEKLFF. CDR3 nucleotides: TGTGCCAGTTCTCAGGGCCGGTATGAAAAACTGTTTTTT.

V is TRBV7-2 and J is TRBJ2-1; 10 bases match TRBD2. J lost 4 bases, V lost 5 bases, and 5 bases had no gene match. This CDR3 has 15 residues. The germline V gene encodes CDR1 SGHTA and CDR2 FQGNSA. CDR3 DNA: TGTGCCAGCAGCCCCGCTAGCGGGGGATACAATGAGCAGTTCTTC. It codes for CASSPASGGYNEQFF.

J is TRBJ1-6 and V is TRBV28; maybe TRBD1 (6 bases). Trimming shortened V by 6 bases and J by 2 bases, and 11 bases separated the two germline ends. Germline-derived CDR1 and CDR2 are MDHEN and SYDVKM. This CDR3 comprises 15 residues. The chain's CDR3 is CASSTGRAYNSPLHF. CDR3 DNA sequence: TGTGCCAGCAGCACAGGGCGGGCCTATAATTCACCCCTCCACTTT.

CDR3 DNA sequence: TGTGCCAGCAGTCGCGGGAGTTCCTACGAGCAGTACTTC. Amino acid sequence: CASSRGSSYEQYF. This chain uses TRBV28 with TRBJ2-7, with 7 bases matching TRBD2. Trimming cost V 5 bases and J 1 base; bases outside gene matches: 2. Germline V CDR1 and CDR2: MDHEN, SYDVKM. CDR3 length: 13 residues.

The chain recombines TRBV29-1 with TRBJ1-5; TRBD1 matches 10 bases. Trimming cost V 7 bases and J 4 bases; bases outside gene matches: 4. This CDR3 region has 13 residues. CDR1 and CDR2 (germline): SQVTM, ANQGSEA. The CDR3, as DNA: TGCAGCGCAACGGGACAGGGGAATCAGCCCCAGCATTTT. Its translation: CSATGQGNQPQHF. Looking up the rest from reference TRBV29-1 and TRBJ1-5 gives the full variable domain: SAVISQKPSRDICQRGTSLTIQCQVDSQVTMMFWYRQQPGQSLTLIATANQGSEATYESGFVIDKFPISRPNLTFSTLTVSNMSPEDSSIYLCSATGQGNQPQHFGDGTRLSIL.

This sequence joins TRBV7-9 and TRBJ1-2; D is unresolved. CDR3 length: 13 amino acids. CDR1 SEHNR and CDR2 FQNEAQ come from the germline V gene (reference sequence). As DNA, the CDR3 is TGTATTCCGGGGAAGACTGCCCCCTATGGCTACACCTTC. This encodes CIPGKTAPYGYTF.

This sequence joins TRBV2 and TRBJ2-7; weak D call: TRBD2 (5 bases). This CDR3 has 13 amino acids. Germline CDR1 SNHLY, CDR2 FYNNEI. Trimming stripped 4 bases from V and 2 bases from J, with 9 bases between. The CDR3 protein is CASSVRGPYEQYF. In DNA form, the CDR3 reads TGTGCCAGCAGTGTTCGGGGTCCCTACGAGCAGTACTTC. Drawing the rest from reference TRBV2 and TRBJ2-7, the complete variable domain is EPEVTQTPSHQVTQMGQEVILRCVPISNHLYFYWYRQILGQKVEFLVSFYNNEISEKSEIFDDQFSVERPDGSNFTLKIRSTKLEDSAMYFCASSVRGPYEQYFGPGTRLTVT.

In this sample, this clone turned up once. The chain links TRBV5-8 to TRBJ2-3; D uncertain. The CDR3 length is 15 residues. V was trimmed by 1 base and J by 0 bases, leaving 9 bases between them. CDR1 is SGHTS, CDR2 YDEGEE, per germline. Written as DNA, the CDR3 is TGTGCCAGCAGCTTGAACTCGAGGAGCACAGATACGCAGTATTTT. Translated: CASSLNSRSTDTQYF. Full variable domain (remainder filled in from reference TRBV5-8 and TRBJ2-3): EAGVTQSPTHLIKTRGQQATLRCSPISGHTSVYWYQQALGLGLQFLLWYDEGEERNRGNFPPRFSGRQFPNYSSELNVNALELEDSALYLCASSLNSRSTDTQYFGPGTRLTVL.

J is TRBJ2-7 and V is TRBV7-2, with 12 bases fitting TRBD2. Germline CDR1 and CDR2: SGHTA and FQGNSA. The CDR3 runs 14 residues. With 5 bases clipped from V and 6 bases from J, the junction kept 5 bases outside the gene matches. Written as DNA, the CDR3 is TGTGCCAGCAGCGCTAGCGGGAGGGCCGCCGAGCAGTACTTC. It is translated as CASSASGRAAEQYF.

This chain uses TRBV30 with TRBJ1-4; TRBD1 matches at 9 bases. Germline assignment: CDR1 GTSNPN and CDR2 SVGIG (reference sequence). J lost 8 bases, V lost 3 bases, and 4 bases had no gene match. CDR3 length: 13 amino acids. CDR3 nucleotides: TGTGCCTGGAGGGGACAGGGACGAGAAAAACTGTTTTTT. It encodes CAWRGQGREKLFF.

The chain uses TRBV21-1 and TRBJ1-1. TRBV21-1 is deemed a pseudogene. The CDR3 covers 18 residues. The CDR3 sequence: CATAPTSRGARINTEAFF. In DNA, the CDR3 is TGTGCCACCGCCCCGACTTCGCGGGGGGCGCGAATCAACACTGAAGCTTTCTTT.

V and J are TRBV12-3 or TRBV12-4 and TRBJ2-5; possible D gene TRBD2, 5 bases. V lost 9 bases and J 5 bases, leaving 16 bases between the germline ends. The CDR3 consists of 13 residues. The CDR3 protein is CASGPRAGETQYF. In DNA, the CDR3 is TGTGCCAGTGGTCCCCGCGCGGGCGAGACCCAGTACTTC.

The chain is built from TRBV2 and TRBJ1-5; perhaps TRBD1 as D (6 bases). With 4 bases removed from V and 2 bases from J, the gap between germline ends came to 9 bases. The CDR3 has 14 amino acids. In germline, CDR1 is SNHLY, CDR2 FYNNEI. CDR3 residues: CASSGQVRNQPQHF. In DNA, the CDR3 is TGTGCCAGCAGTGGACAGGTCCGCAATCAGCCCCAGCATTTT.

The rearrangement joins TRBV5-1 to TRBJ2-6, with 7 bases fitting TRBD1. Germline V CDR1 and CDR2: SGHRS, YFSETQ. The CDR3 length is 17 residues. The V segment lost 0 bases and the J segment 4 bases; nucleotides outside the gene matches: 7. CDR3 region: CASSLAGQGVGANVLTF. In nucleotides, the CDR3 is TGCGCCAGCAGCTTGGCCGGTCAGGGGGTCGGGGCCAACGTCCTGACTTTC.

This chain connects TRBV9 to TRBJ2-1, with 11 bases identical to TRBD2. J lost 15 bases, V lost 1 base, and 12 bases had no gene match. The germline V gene has CDR1 SGDLS and CDR2 YYNGEE. The CDR3 length is 15 residues. CDR3 coding DNA: TGTGCCAGCAGCGTAAAACTAGCGGGAGACTTATACCGGTTCTTC. Protein: CASSVKLAGDLYRFF.